The rows below give T cell receptor beta chains drawn from one sample of a study of cytomegalovirus exposure and HLA in healthy donors. Repertoires were generated with immunoSEQ multiplex PCR, while TCRdb's copy carries only in-frame clones and drops some. The data show around 100,000 clones, around 80% seen once. Source material: PBMCs. The receptor source for this set is a young woman in good health and CMV-seropositive. Both conserved end residues are trimmed from each CDR3.

j_call	v_call	cdr3_aa
TRBJ2-7	TRBV12-2	ASLWAKASLYSYEQY
TRBJ2-7	TRBV11-1	ASSLVSGSYEQY
TRBJ1-1	TRBV9	ASSPGGDGTEAF
TRBJ1-1	TRBV19	ASSTPWTEMNTEAF
TRBJ1-1	TRBV18	ASSDAQGRTEAF
TRBJ2-7	TRBV2	ASLEVRQGIRYEQY
TRBJ2-7	TRBV5-5	ASSWGGGTIRYEQY
TRBJ1-3	TRBV18	ASSPGPFDGNTIY
TRBJ2-3	TRBV19	ATQGLAGVGTQY
TRBJ1-2	TRBV27	ASSFRTGDYGYT
TRBJ2-2	TRBV4-2	ASSQAGDYNTGELF
TRBJ2-7	TRBV5-6	ASSQTLAGIEQY
TRBJ2-1	TRBV18	ASSPSASFNEQF
TRBJ2-3	TRBV18	ASSPRDFNTDTQY
TRBJ2-7	TRBV5-4	ASSSKGRTGKVEQY
TRBJ1-2	TRBV2	ASIMTENYGYT
TRBJ2-5	TRBV5-1	ASSPRDRGLGQY
TRBJ1-5	TRBV2	ASSAEYQPQH
TRBJ1-2	TRBV5-1	ASSPSKGSTYGYT
TRBJ1-2	TRBV6-6	ACLRGRTYGYT
TRBJ1-5	TRBV13	ASSFRGSNQPQH
TRBJ1-4	TRBV21-1	ASSTKGGTPEKLF
TRBJ2-1	TRBV2	ASEEAGAYNEQF
TRBJ2-3	TRBV29-1	SVRAGGGDTQY
TRBJ2-5	TRBV9	ASSSVAGRGETQY
TRBJ2-7	TRBV14	ASSQMGGHEQY
TRBJ1-1	TRBV7-9	ASSAPQGVIVNTEAF
TRBJ1-3	TRBV7-8	ASSLVALSSGNTIY
TRBJ2-1	TRBV5-6	ASRGSGHNEQF
TRBJ2-7	TRBV5-1	ASSPTSGGLSEQY
TRBJ2-3	TRBV4-2	ASSQVPSGGAYTDTQY
TRBJ2-7	TRBV9	ASSVEAGGYEQY
TRBJ2-7	TRBV4-2	ASSPRQYYEQY
TRBJ1-4	TRBV19	ASTPLLGQGSLINEKLF
TRBJ2-1	TRBV29-1	SVVGGRDEQF
TRBJ1-1	TRBV15	ATSSLIRTGGLNTEAF
TRBJ1-5	TRBV7-8	ASSSPAGNQPQH
TRBJ1-2	TRBV29-1	SAHGTGLRGYT
TRBJ1-5	TRBV4-1	ASSQGWDTNQPQH
TRBJ2-5	TRBV9	ASSPTSGIGETQY
TRBJ2-7	TRBV14	ASSSLPGQGSYEQY
TRBJ1-4	TRBV27	ASSLWGTNEKLF